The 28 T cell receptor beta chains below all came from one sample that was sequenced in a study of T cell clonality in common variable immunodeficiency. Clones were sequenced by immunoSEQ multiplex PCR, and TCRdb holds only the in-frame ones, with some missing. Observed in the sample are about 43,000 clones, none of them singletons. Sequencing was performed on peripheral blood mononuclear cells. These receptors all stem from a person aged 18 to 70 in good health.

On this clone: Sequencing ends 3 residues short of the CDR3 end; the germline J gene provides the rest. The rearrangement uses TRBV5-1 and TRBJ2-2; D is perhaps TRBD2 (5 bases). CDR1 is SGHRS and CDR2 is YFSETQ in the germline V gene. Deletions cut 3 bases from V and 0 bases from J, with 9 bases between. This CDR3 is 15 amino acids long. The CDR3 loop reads CASSSDSTNTGELFF. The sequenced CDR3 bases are TGCGCCAGCAGCTCGGACTCTACGAACACCGGGGAG.

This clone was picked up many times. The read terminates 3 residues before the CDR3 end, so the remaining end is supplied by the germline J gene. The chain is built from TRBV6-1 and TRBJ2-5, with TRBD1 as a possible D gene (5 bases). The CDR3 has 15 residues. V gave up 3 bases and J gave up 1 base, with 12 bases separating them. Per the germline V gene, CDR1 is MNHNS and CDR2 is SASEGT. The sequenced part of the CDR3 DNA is TGTGCCAGCAGTGAGATGGGGCAGGCCCAAGAGACC. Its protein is CASSEMGQAQET. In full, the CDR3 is CASSEMGQAQETQYF.

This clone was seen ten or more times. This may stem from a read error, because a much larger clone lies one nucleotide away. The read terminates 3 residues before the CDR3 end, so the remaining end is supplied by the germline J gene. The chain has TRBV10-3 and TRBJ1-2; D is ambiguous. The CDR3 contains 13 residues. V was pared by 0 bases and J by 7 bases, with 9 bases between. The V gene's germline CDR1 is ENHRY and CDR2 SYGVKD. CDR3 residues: CAISESSYCGYTF. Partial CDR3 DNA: TGTGCCATCAGTGAGTCATCATACTGTGGC.

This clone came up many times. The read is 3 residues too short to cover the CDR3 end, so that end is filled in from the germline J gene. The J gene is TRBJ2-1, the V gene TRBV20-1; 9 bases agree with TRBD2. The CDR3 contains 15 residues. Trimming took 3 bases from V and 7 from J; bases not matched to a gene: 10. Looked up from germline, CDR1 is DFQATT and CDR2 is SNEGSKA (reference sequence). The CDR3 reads CSASLGLAGRNEQFF. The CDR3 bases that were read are TGCAGTGCTAGTCTTGGGCTAGCGGGGAGGAATGAG.

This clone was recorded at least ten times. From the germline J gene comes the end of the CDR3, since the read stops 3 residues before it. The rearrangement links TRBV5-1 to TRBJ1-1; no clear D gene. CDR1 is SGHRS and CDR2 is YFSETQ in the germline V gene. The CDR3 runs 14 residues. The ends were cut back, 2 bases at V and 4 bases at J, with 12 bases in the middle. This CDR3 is CASSFQLSPTEAFF. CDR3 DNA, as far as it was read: TGCGCCAGCAGCTTCCAACTAAGTCCCACTGAA.

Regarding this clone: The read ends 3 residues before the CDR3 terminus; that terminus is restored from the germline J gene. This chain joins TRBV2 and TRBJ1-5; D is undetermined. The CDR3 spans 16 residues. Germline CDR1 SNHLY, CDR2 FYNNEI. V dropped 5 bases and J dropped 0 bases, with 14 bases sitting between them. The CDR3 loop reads CASSSGGPNSNQPQHF. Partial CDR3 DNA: TGTGCCAGCAGTAGCGGTGGGCCAAATAGCAATCAGCCC.

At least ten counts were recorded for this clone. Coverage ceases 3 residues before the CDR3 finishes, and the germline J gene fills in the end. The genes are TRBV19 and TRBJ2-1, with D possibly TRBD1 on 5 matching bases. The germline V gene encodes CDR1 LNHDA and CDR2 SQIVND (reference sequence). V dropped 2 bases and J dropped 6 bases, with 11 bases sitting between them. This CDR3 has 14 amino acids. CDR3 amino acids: CASSILPGSNEQFF. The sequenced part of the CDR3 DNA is TGTGCCAGTAGTATATTGCCAGGGTCCAATGAG.

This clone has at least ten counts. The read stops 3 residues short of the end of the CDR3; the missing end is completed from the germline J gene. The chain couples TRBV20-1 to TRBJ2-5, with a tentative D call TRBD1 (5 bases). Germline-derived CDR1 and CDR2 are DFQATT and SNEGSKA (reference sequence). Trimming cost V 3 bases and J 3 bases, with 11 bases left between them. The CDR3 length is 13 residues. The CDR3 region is CSASKGWEETQYF. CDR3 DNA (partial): TGCAGTGCTAGTAAGGGGTGGGAAGAGACC.

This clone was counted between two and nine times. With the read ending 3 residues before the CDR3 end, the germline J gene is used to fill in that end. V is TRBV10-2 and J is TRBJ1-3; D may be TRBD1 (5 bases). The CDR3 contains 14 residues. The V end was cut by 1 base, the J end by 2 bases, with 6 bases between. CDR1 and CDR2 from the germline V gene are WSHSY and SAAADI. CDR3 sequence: CASSEWTTGNTIYF. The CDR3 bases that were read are TGCGCCAGCAGTGAGTGGACAACTGGAAACACC.

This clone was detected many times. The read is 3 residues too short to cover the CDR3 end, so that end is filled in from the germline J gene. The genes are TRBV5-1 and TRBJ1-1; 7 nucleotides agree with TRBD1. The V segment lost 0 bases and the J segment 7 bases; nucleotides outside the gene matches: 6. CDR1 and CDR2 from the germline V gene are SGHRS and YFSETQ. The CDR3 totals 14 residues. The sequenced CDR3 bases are TGCGCCAGCAGCTTGGACAGGGGTGGAGGTGAA. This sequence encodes CASSLDRGGGE. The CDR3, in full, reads CASSLDRGGGEAFF.

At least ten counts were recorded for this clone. This chain's CDR3 is CASSLETTKTDTQYF. The part of the CDR3 DNA that was read is TGTGCCAGCAGTTTAGAGACTACCAAAACCGATACG. The chain carries TRBV27 and TRBJ2-3, with a possible D match to TRBD2 (5 bases). Coverage ceases 3 residues before the CDR3 finishes, and the germline J gene fills in the end. Germline CDR1 and CDR2: MNHEY and SMNVEV (reference sequence). The CDR3 sequence is 15 residues long. V lost 2 bases and J 6 bases, leaving 15 bases between the germline ends.

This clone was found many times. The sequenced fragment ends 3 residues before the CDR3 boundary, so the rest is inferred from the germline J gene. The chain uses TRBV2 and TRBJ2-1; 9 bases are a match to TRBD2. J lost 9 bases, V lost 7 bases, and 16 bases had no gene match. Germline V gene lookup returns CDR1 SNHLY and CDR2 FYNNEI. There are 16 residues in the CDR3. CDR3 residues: CASTETSGRIASEQFF. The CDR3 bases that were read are TGTGCCAGCACCGAGACTAGCGGTAGGATCGCCAGTGAG. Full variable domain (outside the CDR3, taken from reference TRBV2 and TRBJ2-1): EPEVTQTPSHQVTQMGQEVILRCVPISNHLYFYWYRQILGQKVEFLVSFYNNEISEKSEIFDDQFSVERPDGSNFTLKIRSTKLEDSAMYFCASTETSGRIASEQFFGPGTRLTVL.

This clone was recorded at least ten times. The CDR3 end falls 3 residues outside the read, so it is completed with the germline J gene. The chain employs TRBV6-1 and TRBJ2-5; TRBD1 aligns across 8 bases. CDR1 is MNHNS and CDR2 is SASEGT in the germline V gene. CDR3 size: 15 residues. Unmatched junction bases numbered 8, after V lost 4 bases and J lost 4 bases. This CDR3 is CASSGLQGARETQYF. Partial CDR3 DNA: TGTGCCAGCAGTGGGCTCCAGGGGGCCCGAGAGACC.

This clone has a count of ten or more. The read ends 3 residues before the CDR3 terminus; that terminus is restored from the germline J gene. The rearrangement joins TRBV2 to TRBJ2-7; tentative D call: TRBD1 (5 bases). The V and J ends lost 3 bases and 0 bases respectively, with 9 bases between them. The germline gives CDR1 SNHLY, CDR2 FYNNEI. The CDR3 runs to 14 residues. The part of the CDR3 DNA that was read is TGTGCCAGCAGTGAGGCAGGGCCCTCCTACGAG. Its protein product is CASSEAGPSYE. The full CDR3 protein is CASSEAGPSYEQYF.

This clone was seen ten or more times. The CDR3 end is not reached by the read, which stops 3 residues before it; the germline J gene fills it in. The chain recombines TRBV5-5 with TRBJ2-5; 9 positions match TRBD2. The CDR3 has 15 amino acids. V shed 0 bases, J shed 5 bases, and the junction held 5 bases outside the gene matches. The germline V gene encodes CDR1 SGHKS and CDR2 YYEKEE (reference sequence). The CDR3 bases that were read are TGTGCCAGCAGCTTGGTGCGGGGGGGCCGGGAGACC. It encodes CASSLVRGGRET. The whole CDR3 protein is CASSLVRGGRETQYF. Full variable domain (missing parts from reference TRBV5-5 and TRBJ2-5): DAGVTQSPTHLIKTRGQQVTLRCSPISGHKSVSWYQQVLGQGPQFIFQYYEKEERGRGNFPDRFSARQFPNYSSELNVNALLLGDSALYLCASSLVRGGRETQYFGPGTRLLVL.

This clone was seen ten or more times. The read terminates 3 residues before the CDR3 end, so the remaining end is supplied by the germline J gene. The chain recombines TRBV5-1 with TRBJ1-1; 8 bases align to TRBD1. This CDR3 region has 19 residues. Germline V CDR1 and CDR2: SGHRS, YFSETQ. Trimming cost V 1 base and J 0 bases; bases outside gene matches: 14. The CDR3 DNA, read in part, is TGCGCCAGCAGCTTGATTTGGACAGACAGGGGCCCCATGAACACTGAA. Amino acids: CASSLIWTDRGPMNTE. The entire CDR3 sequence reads CASSLIWTDRGPMNTEAFF.

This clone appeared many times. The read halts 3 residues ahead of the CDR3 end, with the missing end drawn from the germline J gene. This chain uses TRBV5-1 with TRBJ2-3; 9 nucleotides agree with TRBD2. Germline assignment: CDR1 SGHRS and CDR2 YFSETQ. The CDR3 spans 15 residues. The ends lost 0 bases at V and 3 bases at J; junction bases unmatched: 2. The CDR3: CASSLVSGSTDTQYF. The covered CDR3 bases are TGCGCCAGCAGCTTGGTTAGCGGGAGTACAGATACG.

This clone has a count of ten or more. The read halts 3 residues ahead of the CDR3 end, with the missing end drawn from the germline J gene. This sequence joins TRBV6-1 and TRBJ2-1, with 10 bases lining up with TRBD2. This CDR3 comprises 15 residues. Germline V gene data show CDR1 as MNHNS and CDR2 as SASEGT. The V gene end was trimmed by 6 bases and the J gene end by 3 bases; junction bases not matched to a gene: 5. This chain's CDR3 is CASRESGGVYNEQFF. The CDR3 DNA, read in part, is TGTGCCAGCAGGGAAAGCGGGGGGGTCTACAATGAG.

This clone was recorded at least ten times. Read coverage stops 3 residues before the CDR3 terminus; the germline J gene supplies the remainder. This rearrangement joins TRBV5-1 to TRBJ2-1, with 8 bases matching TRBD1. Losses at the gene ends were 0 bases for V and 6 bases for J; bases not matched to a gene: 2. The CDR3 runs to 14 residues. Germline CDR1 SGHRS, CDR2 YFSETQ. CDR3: CASSLGTGFNEQFF. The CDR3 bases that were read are TGCGCCAGCAGCTTGGGGACAGGGTTCAATGAG.

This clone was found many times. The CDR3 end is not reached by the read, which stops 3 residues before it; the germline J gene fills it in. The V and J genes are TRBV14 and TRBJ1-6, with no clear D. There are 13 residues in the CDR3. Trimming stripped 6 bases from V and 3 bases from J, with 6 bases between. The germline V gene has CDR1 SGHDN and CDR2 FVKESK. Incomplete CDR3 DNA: TGTGCCAGCAGGGACTTCTATAATTCACCC. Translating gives CASRDFYNSP. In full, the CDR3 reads CASRDFYNSPLHF.

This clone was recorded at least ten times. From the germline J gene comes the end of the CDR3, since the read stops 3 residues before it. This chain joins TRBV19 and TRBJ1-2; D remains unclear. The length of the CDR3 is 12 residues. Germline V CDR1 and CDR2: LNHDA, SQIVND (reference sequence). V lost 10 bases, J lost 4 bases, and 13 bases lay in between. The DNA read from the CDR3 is TGTGCCACCAGCCCTGGCGGCTATGGC. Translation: CATSPGGYG. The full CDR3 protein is CATSPGGYGYTF.

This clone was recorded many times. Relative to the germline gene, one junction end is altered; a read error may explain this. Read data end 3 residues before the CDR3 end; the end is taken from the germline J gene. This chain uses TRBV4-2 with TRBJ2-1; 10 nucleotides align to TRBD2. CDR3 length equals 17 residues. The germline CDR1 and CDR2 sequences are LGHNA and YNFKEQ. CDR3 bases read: TGCGCCAGCAGCCAAGAATTAGCGGGGGGCTCCTACAATGAG. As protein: CASSQELAGGSYNE. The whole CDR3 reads CASSQELAGGSYNEQFF.

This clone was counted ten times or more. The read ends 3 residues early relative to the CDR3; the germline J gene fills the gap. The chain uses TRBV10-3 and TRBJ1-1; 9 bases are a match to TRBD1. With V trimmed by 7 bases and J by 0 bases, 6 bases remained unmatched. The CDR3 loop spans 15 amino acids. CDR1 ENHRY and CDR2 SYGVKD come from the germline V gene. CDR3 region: CAITETGGVNTEAFF. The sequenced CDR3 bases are TGTGCCATCACCGAGACAGGGGGGGTGAACACTGAA.

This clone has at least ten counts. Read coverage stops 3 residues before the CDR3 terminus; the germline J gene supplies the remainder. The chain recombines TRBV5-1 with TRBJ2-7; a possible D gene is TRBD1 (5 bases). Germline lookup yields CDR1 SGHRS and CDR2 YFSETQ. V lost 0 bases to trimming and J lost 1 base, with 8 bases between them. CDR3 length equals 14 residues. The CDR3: CASSLVAGSYEQYF. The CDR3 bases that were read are TGCGCCAGCAGCTTGGTTGCAGGGTCCTACGAG.

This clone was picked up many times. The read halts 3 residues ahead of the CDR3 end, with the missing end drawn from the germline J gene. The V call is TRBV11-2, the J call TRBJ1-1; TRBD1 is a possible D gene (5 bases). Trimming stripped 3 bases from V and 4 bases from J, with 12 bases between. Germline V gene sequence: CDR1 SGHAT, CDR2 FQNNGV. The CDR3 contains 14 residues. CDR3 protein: CASSFGGGSTEAFF. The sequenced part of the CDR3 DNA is TGTGCCAGCAGCTTTGGTGGGGGGAGCACTGAA.

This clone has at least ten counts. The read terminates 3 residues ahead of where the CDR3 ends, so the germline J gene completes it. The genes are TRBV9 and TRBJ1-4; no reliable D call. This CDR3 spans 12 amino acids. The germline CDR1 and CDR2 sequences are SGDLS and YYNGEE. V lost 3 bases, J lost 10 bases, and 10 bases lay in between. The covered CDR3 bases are TGTGCCAGCAGCGGGTCATCGGGAAAA. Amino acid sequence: CASSGSSGK. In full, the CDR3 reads CASSGSSGKLFF.

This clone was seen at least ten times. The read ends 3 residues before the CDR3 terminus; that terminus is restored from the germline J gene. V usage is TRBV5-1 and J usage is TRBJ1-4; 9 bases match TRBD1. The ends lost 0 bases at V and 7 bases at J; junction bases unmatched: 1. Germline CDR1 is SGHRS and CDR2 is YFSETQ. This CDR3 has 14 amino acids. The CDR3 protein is CASSLGGQGEKLFF. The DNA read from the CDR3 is TGCGCCAGCAGCTTGGGGGGACAGGGTGAAAAA.

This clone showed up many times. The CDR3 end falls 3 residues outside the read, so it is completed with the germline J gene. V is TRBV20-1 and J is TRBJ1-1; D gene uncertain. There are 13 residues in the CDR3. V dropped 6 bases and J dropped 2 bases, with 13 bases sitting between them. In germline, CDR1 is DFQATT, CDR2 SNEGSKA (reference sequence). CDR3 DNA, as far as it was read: TGCAGTGCCCCTGGCGGATTCAACACTGAA. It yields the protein CSAPGGFNTE. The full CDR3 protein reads CSAPGGFNTEAFF.